The 9 T cell receptor beta chains reported below all come from one sample, sequenced in a study of shared clonotypes between healthy human individuals. Here immunoSEQ multiplex PCR was the method, and the copy in TCRdb shows in-frame clones only, minus some. The profile shows a few hundred thousand clones, about 73% of them singletons. Sequencing was done on a sample of memory CD4+ T cells sorted from blood. Described subset: CD45RA-negative fraction. All receptors come from a man aged 30-40 years in good health.

The chain has TRBV5-1 and TRBJ1-2; D perhaps matches TRBD1 (5 bases). Germline CDR1 reads SGHRS; CDR2 reads YFSETQ. The germline V and J ends were trimmed by 0 bases and 5 bases, with 14 bases remaining between them. The CDR3 is 15 amino acids. CDR3 amino acids: CASSLVAGSPYGYTF. The CDR3 DNA follows: TGCGCCAGCAGCTTGGTTGCAGGGTCCCCATATGGCTACACCTTC.

This chain links TRBV18 with TRBJ2-3, with 9 bases aligning to TRBD1. CDR3 length: 15 residues. The J segment lost 6 bases and the V segment lost 1 base, leaving 5 bases of the junction unmatched. Per germline, CDR1 KGHSH and CDR2 LQKENI. CDR3 loop: CASSPLGQGMDTQYF. The CDR3 DNA reads as TGTGCCAGCTCACCACTTGGACAGGGGATGGATACGCAGTATTTT.

A note on this clone: Given a much more abundant clone one base away, this may be a read error. The chain couples TRBV6-5 to TRBJ2-5, with 8 bases matching TRBD1. The CDR3 sequence is 14 residues long. Germline V gene data show CDR1 as MNHEY and CDR2 as SVGAGI. CDR3 nucleotides: TGTGTCAGCAGTTTCGCGACAGGGGAAGAGACCCAGTACTTC. It specifies CVSSFATGEETQYF.

The rearrangement uses TRBV7-2 and TRBJ1-5, with D unresolved. CDR1 is SGHTA and CDR2 is FQGNSA in the germline V gene. The CDR3 consists of 12 residues. V was shortened by 5 bases and J by 6 bases, with 8 bases between the two germline ends. The CDR3 DNA sequence: TGTGCCAGCAGCATAGTAGGTCAGCCCCAGCATTTT. Protein sequence: CASSIVGQPQHF.

This clone was counted ten times or more. The chain employs TRBV6-5 and TRBJ2-7, with 10 bases fitting TRBD1. Germline V gene sequence: CDR1 MNHEY, CDR2 SVGAGI. Germline trimming cut 2 bases from V and 4 bases from J; bases unmatched to any gene: 5. The length of the CDR3 is 15 residues. CDR3 loop: CASSYTMDRGYEQYF. The CDR3 nucleotides are TGTGCCAGCAGTTACACAATGGACAGGGGGTACGAGCAGTACTTC.

This chain links TRBV28 with TRBJ2-3; TRBD2 aligns across 12 bases. The germline V gene encodes CDR1 MDHEN and CDR2 SYDVKM. The CDR3 runs 18 residues. The V gene end was trimmed by 7 bases and the J gene end by 0 bases; junction bases not matched to a gene: 11. CDR3 bases: TGTGCCAGCAAGAACGGACTAGCGGGGAGGTCTAGCACAGATACGCAGTATTTT. It encodes CASKNGLAGRSSTDTQYF. The entire variable domain, with the rest obtained from reference TRBV28 and TRBJ2-3, is as follows: DVKVTQSSRYLVKRTGEKVFLECVQDMDHENMFWYRQDPGLGLRLIYFSYDVKMKEKGDIPEGYSVSREKKERFSLILESASTNQTSMYLCASKNGLAGRSSTDTQYFGPGTRLTVL.

The rearrangement joins TRBV6-6 to TRBJ2-3; 7 bases map to TRBD1. The CDR3 is made up of 14 amino acids. Unmatched junction bases numbered 5, after V lost 6 bases and J lost 2 bases. The V gene's germline CDR1 is MNHNY and CDR2 SVGAGI (reference sequence). DNA of the CDR3: TGTGCCAGCAGCGAACAGGGGACCACAGATACGCAGTATTTT. It specifies CASSEQGTTDTQYF.

With respect to this clone: Germline and junction disagree at one end, which may indicate a read error. The genes are TRBV7-7 and TRBJ1-6; D unclear. The length of the CDR3 is 14 residues. Germline loops: CDR1 SSHAT, CDR2 FNYEAQ (reference sequence). The CDR3 spells CASSLAVWNSPLHF. The CDR3 DNA reads as TGTGCTAGCAGCTTAGCGGTATGGAATTCACCCCTCCACTTT. The full variable domain, rest sourced from reference TRBV7-7 and TRBJ1-6, is GAGVSQSPRYKVTKRGQDVTLRCDPISSHATLYWYQQALGQGPEFLTYFNYEAQPDKSGLPSDRFSAERPEGSISTLTIQRTEQRDSAMYRCASSLAVWNSPLHFGNGTRLTVT.

This clone was seen a few times. V is TRBV20-1 and J is TRBJ2-2; D is undetermined. The CDR3 has 11 amino acids. Deletions cut 6 bases from V and 7 bases from J, with 9 bases between. CDR1 is DFQATT and CDR2 is SNEGSKA in the germline V gene (reference sequence). The DNA for the CDR3 is TGCAGTGCCCACTGGGTCGGGGAGCTGTTTTTT. Protein sequence: CSAHWVGELFF.